Below are 26 T cell receptor beta chains sequenced from a single sample in a study of T cells in Graves' hyperthyroidism and ophthalmopathy. The CDR3 regions of TCR beta were amplified from RNA transcripts. TCR CDR3 underwent first-round RT-PCR with the HTBI primer set. MiXCR was run by TCRdb on the multiplex PCR reads, yielding one entry per CDR3 protein. The sample includes a few hundred thousand distinct CDR3 sequences, around 42% of them seen just once. Material: peripheral blood or thyroid tissue (not recorded which). These receptors all come from a woman younger than 30 with Graves' hyperthyroidism.

The V call is TRBV2, the J call TRBJ2-2, with D possibly being TRBD2 (6 bases). V was trimmed by 5 bases and J by 5 bases, leaving 15 bases between them. CDR1 is SNHLY and CDR2 is FYNNEI in the germline V gene. This CDR3 has 15 residues. The CDR3 is CASSSGPRGTGELFF. The CDR3, as DNA: TGTGCCAGCAGTTCAGGCCCCCGGGGGACCGGGGAGCTGTTTTTT. The full variable domain, in which reference TRBV2 and TRBJ2-2 provide the parts outside the CDR3, is EPEVTQTPSHQVTQMGQEVILRCVPISNHLYFYWYRQILGQKVEFLVSFYNNEISEKSEIFDDQFSVERPDGSNFTLKIRSTKLEDSAMYFCASSSGPRGTGELFFGEGSRLTVL.

The chain carries TRBV7-2 and TRBJ1-2, with D tentatively TRBD1 (6 bases). This CDR3 has 15 amino acids. Between the trimmed V and J ends, which lost 2 bases and 4 bases, there was a span of 14 bases. The V gene's germline CDR1 is SGHTA and CDR2 FQGNSA. Here the CDR3 DNA reads TGTGCCAGCAGCTTAATCAGGGGCTATGGCTATGGCTACACCTTC. Translating it yields CASSLIRGYGYGYTF.

This clonotype has only a few counts. The chain recombines TRBV12-3 or TRBV12-4 with TRBJ1-6; D possibly corresponds to TRBD1 (6 bases). The CDR3 is 15 residues long. V lost 5 bases and J lost 6, with 14 bases in between. The CDR3 loop reads CASSLVGGVNSPLHF. DNA of the CDR3: TGTGCCAGCAGTCTAGTGGGGGGCGTTAATTCACCCCTCCACTTT.

This rearrangement joins TRBV20-1 to TRBJ2-7; unclear D gene. The germline V gene has CDR1 DFQATT and CDR2 SNEGSKA (reference sequence). The CDR3 runs to 12 residues. V shed 7 bases and J shed 0 bases, with 10 bases lying between them. The chain's CDR3 is CSGVDSSYEQYF. CDR3 coding DNA: TGCAGTGGGGTGGATTCCTCCTACGAGCAGTACTTC.

This clonotype was counted ten times or more. The chain combines TRBV25-1 with TRBJ2-7, with D possibly TRBD1 on 6 matching bases. The germline V gene has CDR1 MGHDK and CDR2 SYGVNS. Trimming stripped 4 bases from V and 3 bases from J, with 10 bases between. CDR3 length equals 13 residues. This chain's CDR3 is CASSGQANYEQYF. CDR3 bases: TGTGCCAGCAGTGGACAGGCCAACTACGAGCAGTACTTC.

This clonotype was recorded at least ten times. The rearrangement joins TRBV29-1 to TRBJ2-7; no clear D gene. Germline CDR1 is SQVTM and CDR2 is ANQGSEA. The V gene lost 0 bases and the J gene lost 0 bases, with 9 bases spanning the gap. This CDR3 region has 14 residues. The CDR3: CSVEEGRDSYEQYF. DNA of the CDR3: TGCAGCGTTGAAGAGGGAAGGGACTCCTACGAGCAGTACTTC.

This clonotype was seen a handful of times. The rearrangement joins TRBV20-1 to TRBJ2-7, with a weak D call TRBD1 (5 bases). Germline V lookup: CDR1 DFQATT, CDR2 SNEGSKA (reference sequence). CDR3 length: 13 residues. V shed 8 bases and J shed 0 bases, with 14 bases lying between them. CDR3 sequence reads: CSQLRRDSYEQYF. DNA of the CDR3: TGCAGTCAACTGCGCAGGGACTCCTACGAGCAGTACTTC.

Comment on this clonotype: Sequence at one end of the junction differs from germline and may be a read error. The rearrangement joins TRBV2 to TRBJ1-1; the D gene is possibly TRBD1 (6 bases). Germline V gives CDR1 SNHLY, CDR2 FYNNEI. This CDR3 has 16 amino acids. The CDR3 spells CASSSWGGRRNVEAFF. CDR3 DNA sequence: TGTGCCAGCAGTTCCTGGGGGGGGCGGCGAAATGTTGAAGCTTTCTTC.

CDR3 sequence: CASSYVAGQETQYF. The CDR3 DNA is TGTGCCAGCAGTTACGTCGCCGGGCAAGAGACCCAGTACTTC. The J gene is TRBJ2-5, the V gene TRBV7-9, with D hard to call. Between the trimmed V and J ends, which lost 6 bases and 2 bases, there was a span of 13 bases. Germline CDR1 and CDR2: SEHNR and FQNEAQ (reference sequence). The CDR3 sequence is 14 residues long.

This sequence joins TRBV24-1 and TRBJ2-1; TRBD1 agrees at 9 bases. Trimming took 4 bases from V and 12 from J; bases not matched to a gene: 12. Germline CDR1 is KGHDR and CDR2 is SFDVKD. The CDR3 has 15 residues. The CDR3 is CATSDPGQGRVAQFF. The CDR3 nucleotides read TGTGCCACCAGTGACCCAGGACAGGGGAGGGTTGCGCAGTTCTTC.

The table lists this clonotype with many counts. The rearrangement links TRBV2 to TRBJ2-6; D gene unclear. V lost 3 bases and J lost 0, with 6 bases in between. CDR3 size: 15 residues. CDR1 and CDR2 from the germline V gene are SNHLY and FYNNEI. The CDR3 DNA reads as TGTGCCAGCAGTGAGTTTGGCTCTGGGGCCAACGTCCTGACTTTC. Translated, it gives CASSEFGSGANVLTF.

Ten or more counts support this clonotype. This chain joins TRBV29-1 and TRBJ1-1; D is unresolved. This CDR3 spans 15 amino acids. V was clipped by 2 bases and J by 10 bases, with 23 bases between them. Germline V gene sequence: CDR1 SQVTM, CDR2 ANQGSEA. CDR3 loop: CSVERADFPSGGAFF. CDR3 DNA sequence: TGCAGCGTTGAAAGGGCGGACTTTCCCTCCGGTGGAGCTTTCTTT.

The V gene is TRBV7-9, the J gene TRBJ1-1, with 11 bases lining up with TRBD1. The V and J ends lost 5 bases and 0 bases, in that order; junction bases with no gene match: 5. The CDR3 is 16 residues long. Per germline, CDR1 SEHNR and CDR2 FQNEAQ (reference sequence). The CDR3, as DNA: TGTGCCAGCAGCCCCGGGACAGGGGGGATGAACACTGAAGCTTTCTTT. Protein product: CASSPGTGGMNTEAFF.

The rearrangement links TRBV2 to TRBJ1-5; D might be TRBD1 (5 bases). Germline loops: CDR1 SNHLY, CDR2 FYNNEI. V dropped 6 bases and J dropped 3 bases, with 15 bases sitting between them. This CDR3 spans 15 amino acids. CDR3 protein: CASRTFRQSNQPQHF. CDR3 coding DNA: TGTGCCAGCAGAACCTTCCGACAGTCCAATCAGCCCCAGCATTTT.

The V gene is TRBV11-3, the J gene TRBJ1-1; D is perhaps TRBD1 (5 bases). Germline loops: CDR1 SGHNT, CDR2 YENEEA. The CDR3 is 12 residues long. Between the trimmed V and J ends, which lost 4 bases and 6 bases, there was a span of 9 bases. CDR3 loop: CASSWRGAEAFF. The CDR3 bases are TGTGCCAGCAGCTGGAGGGGAGCTGAAGCTTTCTTT.

The chain combines TRBV2 with TRBJ1-5; D gene ambiguous. Trimming cost V 8 bases and J 7 bases, with 15 bases left between them. The CDR3 runs 13 residues. CDR1 is SNHLY and CDR2 is FYNNEI in the germline V gene. CDR3 loop: CASQNLRGQPQHF. CDR3 bases: TGTGCCAGCCAGAATCTTAGAGGGCAGCCCCAGCATTTT.

V usage is TRBV25-1 and J usage is TRBJ1-4; no reliable D call. The CDR3 length is 14 residues. CDR1 is MGHDK and CDR2 is SYGVNS in the germline V gene. Between the trimmed V and J ends, which lost 6 bases and 7 bases, there was a span of 15 bases. CDR3 residues: CASSQEPGIEKLFF. In DNA, the CDR3 is TGTGCCAGCAGCCAAGAGCCTGGTATTGAAAAACTGTTTTTT. The full variable domain, completed using reference TRBV25-1 and TRBJ1-4, is EADIYQTPRYLVIGTGKKITLECSQTMGHDKMYWYQQDPGMELHLIHYSYGVNSTEKGDLSSESTVSRIRTEHFPLTLESARPSHTSQYLCASSQEPGIEKLFFGSGTQLSVL.

The chain combines TRBV7-9 with TRBJ2-5; maybe TRBD2 (6 bases). The V end was cut by 5 bases, the J end by 6 bases, with 19 bases between. Germline V gene lookup returns CDR1 SEHNR and CDR2 FQNEAQ (reference sequence). The CDR3 covers 15 residues. The CDR3 is CASSPEVAEGKTQYF. CDR3 nucleotide sequence: TGTGCCAGCAGCCCGGAGGTAGCGGAGGGAAAGACCCAGTACTTC.

J is TRBJ1-1 and V is TRBV12-3 or TRBV12-4; 7 positions agree with TRBD1. With V trimmed by 4 bases and J by 3 bases, 8 bases remained unmatched. The CDR3 loop spans 15 amino acids. The CDR3 reads CASSSSRQGDTEAFF. The CDR3 nucleotides read TGTGCCAGCAGTTCCTCAAGACAGGGTGACACTGAAGCTTTCTTT.

This clonotype was observed many times. The chain joins TRBV29-1 to TRBJ2-5, with TRBD2 identical over 12 bases. Looked up from germline, CDR1 is SQVTM and CDR2 is ANQGSEA. With 6 bases clipped from V and 2 bases from J, the junction kept 1 base outside the gene matches. This CDR3 has 13 amino acids. The CDR3 loop reads CSVGLAGQETQYF. The CDR3 DNA reads as TGCAGCGTCGGACTAGCGGGACAAGAGACCCAGTACTTC.

This clonotype was picked up one time. The chain employs TRBV12-3 or TRBV12-4 and TRBJ1-2, with no clear D. The CDR3 spans 14 residues. Trimming pared 10 bases from V and 0 bases from J, leaving 15 bases between. The CDR3: CAIRSPTANYGYTF. CDR3 coding DNA: TGTGCCATCAGATCACCTACAGCTAACTATGGCTACACCTTC.

The chain carries TRBV14 and TRBJ2-7; D possibly corresponds to TRBD1 (5 bases). The CDR3 is 12 amino acids. Trimming left V 8 bases short and J 3 bases short, with 11 bases between. Germline V gene sequence: CDR1 SGHDN, CDR2 FVKESK. The CDR3 here is CASQQEFYEQYF. In nucleotides, the CDR3 is TGTGCCAGCCAACAGGAGTTCTACGAGCAGTACTTC.

This chain uses TRBV25-1 with TRBJ1-1; 8 nucleotides agree with TRBD1. V lost 6 bases to trimming and J lost 8 bases; unmatched junction nucleotides: 14. Germline lookup yields CDR1 MGHDK and CDR2 SYGVNS. The CDR3 has 15 amino acids. The CDR3 DNA sequence: TGTGCCAGCAGCCGAAGGACAGGGACGATCATGGAAGCTTTCTTT. Its translation: CASSRRTGTIMEAFF.

This clonotype was observed many times. V is TRBV2 and J is TRBJ2-6; 7 bases line up with TRBD2. CDR1 and CDR2 from the germline V gene are SNHLY and FYNNEI. The CDR3 is made up of 16 amino acids. J lost 0 bases, V lost 7 bases, and 6 bases had no gene match. The CDR3 here is CASNPSGFSGANVLTF. CDR3 sequence (DNA): TGTGCCAGCAATCCTAGCGGATTCTCTGGGGCCAACGTCCTGACTTTC. Full variable domain (missing parts from reference TRBV2 and TRBJ2-6): EPEVTQTPSHQVTQMGQEVILRCVPISNHLYFYWYRQILGQKVEFLVSFYNNEISEKSEIFDDQFSVERPDGSNFTLKIRSTKLEDSAMYFCASNPSGFSGANVLTFGAGSRLTVL.

V and J are TRBV25-1 and TRBJ2-5; 7 bases are shared with TRBD2. The CDR3 covers 14 residues. V lost 4 bases, J lost 5 bases, and 7 bases stayed unmatched. Germline V CDR1 and CDR2: MGHDK, SYGVNS. This CDR3 reads CASSVDPGGETQYF. CDR3 DNA: TGTGCCAGCAGTGTCGATCCGGGAGGCGAGACCCAGTACTTC.

There are a few counts of this clonotype. The junction and the germline gene differ at one end; a read error may be behind it. V gene TRBV7-9 combines with J gene TRBJ2-7; 8 bases align to TRBD1. The CDR3 spans 15 residues. Germline-derived CDR1 and CDR2 are SEHNR and FQNEAQ (reference sequence). CDR3: CASSQGLQGAYEQYF. The CDR3 region has the DNA TGCGCCAGCAGCCAAGGTCTACAGGGGGCCTACGAGCAGTACTTC. The full variable domain, its missing parts supplied by reference TRBV7-9 and TRBJ2-7, is DTGVSQNPRHKITKRGQNVTFRCDPISEHNRLYWYRQTLGQGPEFLTYFQNEAQLEKSRLLSDRFSAERPKGSFSTLEIQRTEQGDSAMYLCASSQGLQGAYEQYFGPGTRLTVT.